These 15 T cell receptor beta chains originate from one sample sequenced in a study of blood T cells in healthy people across ages. With a J-beta primer mix and a sample-barcoded 5' primer, a second PCR ran about 7 to 11 cycles. One entry per CDR3 protein results from TCRdb running MiXCR on the 5' RACE reads. The sample includes over 1.5 million distinct CDR3 sequences, 40% to 55% of them seen just once. The sequencing input was blood. The receptors derive from a woman between 35 and 50 years old in good health.

This clonotype was detected only a few times. The CDR3 loop is CASSGYGTSDYEQYF. CDR3 sequence (DNA): TGTGCCAGCAGTGGATACGGGACTAGTGACTACGAGCAGTACTTC. V usage is TRBV6-1 and J usage is TRBJ2-7; 8 nucleotides align to TRBD2. The V gene end was trimmed by 4 bases and the J gene end by 3 bases; junction bases not matched to a gene: 8. The CDR3 has 15 amino acids. Germline CDR1 MNHNS, CDR2 SASEGT.

This clonotype was detected only a few times. J is TRBJ2-1 and V is TRBV12-3 or TRBV12-4; TRBD2 aligns across 13 bases. The junction had 12 bases not matched to a gene; V was cut back by 2 bases and J by 2 bases. CDR3 size: 20 residues. The CDR3 loop is CASSLRTSGGVNQPYNEQFF. CDR3 nucleotides: TGTGCCAGCAGTTTAAGGACTAGCGGGGGTGTTAACCAACCCTACAATGAGCAGTTCTTC.

The chain carries TRBV29-1 and TRBJ2-3; tentative D call: TRBD1 (5 bases). This CDR3 region has 16 residues. The ends were cut back, 5 bases at V and 1 base at J, with 19 bases in the middle. Germline assignment: CDR1 SQVTM and CDR2 ANQGSEA. The CDR3 sequence is CSVFRWGGGGTDTQYF. CDR3 coding DNA: TGCAGCGTTTTTCGGTGGGGCGGCGGCGGCACAGATACGCAGTATTTT.

This clonotype was counted a few times. This chain uses TRBV11-2 with TRBJ2-1; TRBD2 agrees at 7 bases. J gave up 4 bases and V 5 bases, and 8 bases lay outside the gene matches. The CDR3 runs to 15 residues. The germline CDR1 and CDR2 sequences are SGHAT and FQNNGV. The CDR3: CASSPAGPGYNEQFF. In DNA form, the CDR3 reads TGTGCCAGCAGCCCAGCGGGGCCAGGATACAATGAGCAGTTCTTC.

The sample holds a few counts of this clonotype. The chain employs TRBV7-2 and TRBJ1-4; 7 nucleotides align to TRBD1. The CDR3 extends over 13 amino acids. V was clipped by 2 bases and J by 14 bases; unmatched bases: 8. Germline lookup yields CDR1 SGHTA and CDR2 FQGNSA. In DNA, the CDR3 is TGTGCCAGCAGCTTAATAGTGGGACAGCAGCTGTTTTTT. It is translated as CASSLIVGQQLFF. Looking up the rest from reference TRBV7-2 and TRBJ1-4 gives the full variable domain: GAGVSQSPSNKVTEKGKDVELRCDPISGHTALYWYRQSLGQGLEFLIYFQGNSAPDKSGLPSDRFSAERTGGSVSTLTIQRTQQEDSAVYLCASSLIVGQQLFFGSGTQLSVL.

This chain connects TRBV28 to TRBJ2-7, with unresolved D. The CDR3 runs to 14 residues. V dropped 10 bases and J dropped 0 bases, with 16 bases sitting between them. Germline lookup yields CDR1 MDHEN and CDR2 SYDVKM. CDR3 region: CAIIELGSSYEQYF. The CDR3 DNA sequence: TGTGCCATCATTGAGCTGGGTAGCTCCTACGAGCAGTACTTC.

The chain uses TRBV14 and TRBJ2-4, with 9 positions matching TRBD2. Germline lookup yields CDR1 SGHDN and CDR2 FVKESK. J lost 10 bases, V lost 4 bases, and 8 bases had no gene match. The CDR3 contains 14 residues. The CDR3 here is CASSPPGLAGIQYF. In DNA form, the CDR3 reads TGTGCCAGCAGCCCCCCGGGACTAGCCGGTATTCAGTACTTC.

In this sample, this clonotype turned up a few times. The chain combines TRBV15 with TRBJ2-1; D unresolved. Trimming removed 5 bases from V and 5 bases from J, with 13 bases in between. Germline V gene data show CDR1 as LNHNV and CDR2 as YYDKDF (reference sequence). The CDR3 has 14 residues. The CDR3 loop is CATSATMGNNEQFF. CDR3 in DNA: TGTGCCACCAGCGCAACTATGGGAAACAATGAGCAGTTCTTC.

This sequence joins TRBV29-1 and TRBJ2-1; 11 bases fit TRBD2. This CDR3 has 17 amino acids. Trimming took 4 bases from V and 0 from J; bases not matched to a gene: 8. Germline CDR1 SQVTM, CDR2 ANQGSEA. The CDR3 loop reads CSVAGLAGGSSYNEQFF. CDR3 in DNA: TGCAGCGTTGCCGGGCTAGCGGGGGGTAGCTCCTACAATGAGCAGTTCTTC.

This clonotype has more than one count but fewer than ten. The chain joins TRBV7-6 to TRBJ2-4; 12 bases map to TRBD1. The J call may be mistaken, given a closer DNA end match to TRBJ2-7. This CDR3 spans 16 amino acids. Germline CDR1 SGHVS, CDR2 FNYEAQ. The CDR3 protein is CASSQSIGTGGIEQYF. In nucleotides, the CDR3 is TGTGCCAGCAGCCAATCAATCGGGACAGGGGGCATCGAGCAGTACTTC.

This sequence joins TRBV7-9 and TRBJ1-4; 7 bases are shared with TRBD1. Germline V gene sequence: CDR1 SEHNR, CDR2 FQNEAQ (reference sequence). This CDR3 is 15 amino acids long. The ends lost 5 bases at V and 8 bases at J; junction bases unmatched: 11. The CDR3 region is CASSIPTGTAEKLFF. DNA for the CDR3: TGTGCCAGCAGCATCCCGACCGGGACAGCGGAAAAACTGTTTTTT.

This rearrangement joins TRBV15 to TRBJ1-2; D uncertain. Trimming took off 0 bases at V and 4 bases at J, with 12 bases between the two ends. Germline V gene data show CDR1 as LNHNV and CDR2 as YYDKDF (reference sequence). This CDR3 comprises 15 residues. The CDR3 bases are TGTGCCACCAGCAGAGATAACACGGAGGTCTATGGCTACACCTTC. Translation: CATSRDNTEVYGYTF.

This clonotype was detected only a few times. This chain links TRBV6-4 with TRBJ2-1; TRBD1 agrees at 8 bases. The germline gives CDR1 MRHNA, CDR2 SNTAGT. With V trimmed by 0 bases and J by 9 bases, 7 bases remained unmatched. The length of the CDR3 is 15 residues. CDR3: CASSDSNAGGREQFF. The CDR3 region has the DNA TGTGCCAGCAGTGACTCGAACGCAGGGGGCCGTGAGCAGTTCTTC.

This clonotype was seen more than once but under ten times. The V and J genes are TRBV7-2 and TRBJ2-3; 7 bases line up with TRBD1. Germline trimming cut 3 bases from V and 9 bases from J; bases unmatched to any gene: 3. The CDR3 is 12 residues long. CDR1 is SGHTA and CDR2 is FQGNSA in the germline V gene. CDR3 sequence: CASSLVQGTQYF. The CDR3 nucleotides are TGTGCCAGCAGCTTGGTACAGGGGACGCAGTATTTT.

This clonotype was seen more than once but under ten times. The chain is built from TRBV20-1 and TRBJ2-5, with no clear D. Germline CDR1 DFQATT, CDR2 SNEGSKA (reference sequence). V shed 3 bases and J shed 5 bases, with 10 bases lying between them. This CDR3 is built from 12 residues. The CDR3 DNA follows: TGCAGTGCTAGCCTCCCCGAGGAGACCCAGTACTTC. This codes for CSASLPEETQYF.